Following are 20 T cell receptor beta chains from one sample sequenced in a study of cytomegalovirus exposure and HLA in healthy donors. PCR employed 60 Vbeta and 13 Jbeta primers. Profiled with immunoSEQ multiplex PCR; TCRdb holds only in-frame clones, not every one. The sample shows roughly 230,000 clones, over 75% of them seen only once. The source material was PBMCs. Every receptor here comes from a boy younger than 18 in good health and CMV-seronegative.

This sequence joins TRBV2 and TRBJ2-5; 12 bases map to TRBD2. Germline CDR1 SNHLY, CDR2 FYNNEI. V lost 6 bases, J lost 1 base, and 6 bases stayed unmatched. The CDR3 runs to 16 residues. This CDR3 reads CASSDPSGGAQETQYF. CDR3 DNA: TGTGCCAGCAGCGACCCTAGCGGGGGGGCCCAAGAGACCCAGTACTTC.

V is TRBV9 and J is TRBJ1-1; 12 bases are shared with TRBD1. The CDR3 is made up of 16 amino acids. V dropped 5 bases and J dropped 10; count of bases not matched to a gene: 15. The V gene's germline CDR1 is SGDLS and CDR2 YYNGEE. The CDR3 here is CASRRASGTGGVPAFF. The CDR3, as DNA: TGTGCCAGCAGGAGAGCGTCTGGGACAGGGGGCGTCCCAGCTTTCTTT.

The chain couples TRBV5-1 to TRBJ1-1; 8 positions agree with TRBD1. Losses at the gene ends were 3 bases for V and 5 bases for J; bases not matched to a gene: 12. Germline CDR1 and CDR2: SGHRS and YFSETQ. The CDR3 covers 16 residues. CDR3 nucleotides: TGCGCCAGCAGCTACCAGGGGGCGCGGGGGTTTACTGAAGCTTTCTTT. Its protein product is CASSYQGARGFTEAFF.

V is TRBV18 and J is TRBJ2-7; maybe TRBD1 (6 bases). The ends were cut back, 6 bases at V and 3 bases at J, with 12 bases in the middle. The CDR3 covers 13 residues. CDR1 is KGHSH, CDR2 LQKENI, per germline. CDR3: CASSRDRYYEQYF. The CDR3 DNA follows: TGTGCCAGCTCCCGAGACAGGTACTACGAGCAGTACTTC.

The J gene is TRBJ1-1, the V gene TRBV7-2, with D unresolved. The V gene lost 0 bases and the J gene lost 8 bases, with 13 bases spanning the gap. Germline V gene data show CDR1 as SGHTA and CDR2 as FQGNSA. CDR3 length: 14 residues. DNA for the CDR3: TGTGCCAGCAGCTTAGCCCTGGCCAGCGTAGAAGCTTTCTTT. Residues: CASSLALASVEAFF.

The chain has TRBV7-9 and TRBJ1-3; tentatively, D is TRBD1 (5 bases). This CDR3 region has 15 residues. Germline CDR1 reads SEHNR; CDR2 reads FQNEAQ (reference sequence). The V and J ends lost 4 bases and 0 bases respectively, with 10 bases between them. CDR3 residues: CASSSREGSGNTIYF. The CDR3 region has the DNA TGTGCCAGCAGCTCCAGGGAGGGCTCTGGAAACACCATATATTTT.

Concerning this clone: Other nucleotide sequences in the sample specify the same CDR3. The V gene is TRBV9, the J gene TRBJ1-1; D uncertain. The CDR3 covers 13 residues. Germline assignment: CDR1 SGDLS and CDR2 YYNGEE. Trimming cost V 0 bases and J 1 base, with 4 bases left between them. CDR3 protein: CASSVAWNTEAFF. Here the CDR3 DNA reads TGTGCCAGCAGCGTAGCGTGGAACACTGAAGCTTTCTTT. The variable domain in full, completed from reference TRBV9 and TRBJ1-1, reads DSGVTQTPKHLITATGQRVTLRCSPRSGDLSVYWYQQSLDQGLQFLIQYYNGEERAKGNILERFSAQQFPDLHSELNLSSLELGDSALYFCASSVAWNTEAFFGQGTRLTVV.

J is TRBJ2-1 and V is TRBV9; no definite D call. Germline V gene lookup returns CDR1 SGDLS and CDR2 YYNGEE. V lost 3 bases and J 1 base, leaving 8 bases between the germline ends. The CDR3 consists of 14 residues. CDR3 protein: CASSEIGSYNEQFF. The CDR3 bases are TGTGCCAGCAGCGAGATCGGTTCCTACAATGAGCAGTTCTTC.

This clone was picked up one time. CDR3 in amino acids: CATSRHAEVYEQYF. In nucleotides, the CDR3 is TGTGCCACCTCCCGGCACGCGGAGGTCTACGAGCAGTACTTC. V gene TRBV15 combines with J gene TRBJ2-7; D possibly corresponds to TRBD2 (5 bases). V lost 8 bases and J lost 3, with 17 bases in between. The CDR3 has 14 residues. CDR1 is LNHNV and CDR2 is YYDKDF in the germline V gene (reference sequence).

CDR3 loop: CASSLTRALHEQYF. The CDR3, as DNA: TGTGCCAGCAGCTTAACCAGGGCTTTGCACGAGCAGTACTTC. V usage is TRBV7-9 and J usage is TRBJ2-7; perhaps TRBD1 as D (5 bases). CDR1 SEHNR and CDR2 FQNEAQ come from the germline V gene (reference sequence). This CDR3 has 14 residues. The V end was cut by 2 bases, the J end by 5 bases, with 13 bases between.

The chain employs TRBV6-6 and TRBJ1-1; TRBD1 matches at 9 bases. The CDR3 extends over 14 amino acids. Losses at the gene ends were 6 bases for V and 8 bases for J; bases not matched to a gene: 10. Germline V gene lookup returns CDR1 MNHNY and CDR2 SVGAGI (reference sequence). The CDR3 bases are TGTGCCAGCAGCGAACCGGGACAGGGCCGCGAAGCTTTCTTT. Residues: CASSEPGQGREAFF.

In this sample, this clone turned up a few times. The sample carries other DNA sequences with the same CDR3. CDR3 sequence: CAWSVGGYEQYF. The CDR3 DNA sequence: TGTGCCTGGAGTGTAGGGGGCTACGAGCAGTACTTC. The V call is TRBV30, the J call TRBJ2-7; weak D call: TRBD1 (6 bases). In germline, CDR1 is GTSNPN, CDR2 SVGIG (reference sequence). This CDR3 contains 12 residues. The V end was cut by 0 bases, the J end by 3 bases, with 6 bases between. Combining the CDR3 with reference TRBV30 and TRBJ2-7 gives the whole variable domain SQTIHQWPATLVQPVGSPLSLECTVEGTSNPNLYWYRQAAGRGLQLLFYSVGIGQISSEVPQNLSASRPQDRQFILSSKKLLLSDSGFYLCAWSVGGYEQYFGPGTRLTVT.

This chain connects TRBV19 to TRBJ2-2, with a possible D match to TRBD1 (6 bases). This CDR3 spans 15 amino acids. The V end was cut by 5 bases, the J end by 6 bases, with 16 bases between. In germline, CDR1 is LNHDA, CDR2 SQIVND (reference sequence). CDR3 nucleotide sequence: TGTGCCAGTAGTTTCTACAGGGCGCAGGCCGGGGAGCTGTTTTTT. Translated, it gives CASSFYRAQAGELFF.

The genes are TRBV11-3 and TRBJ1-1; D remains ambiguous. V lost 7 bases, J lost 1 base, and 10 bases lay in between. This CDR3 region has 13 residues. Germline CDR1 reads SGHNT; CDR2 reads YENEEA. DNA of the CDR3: TGTGCCAGCACCAATTTAGAGAACACTGAAGCTTTCTTT. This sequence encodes CASTNLENTEAFF. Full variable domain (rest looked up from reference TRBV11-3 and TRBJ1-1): EAGVVQSPRYKIIEKKQPVAFWCNPISGHNTLYWYLQNLGQGPELLIRYENEEAVDDSQLPKDRFSAERLKGVDSTLKIQPAELGDSAVYLCASTNLENTEAFFGQGTRLTVV.

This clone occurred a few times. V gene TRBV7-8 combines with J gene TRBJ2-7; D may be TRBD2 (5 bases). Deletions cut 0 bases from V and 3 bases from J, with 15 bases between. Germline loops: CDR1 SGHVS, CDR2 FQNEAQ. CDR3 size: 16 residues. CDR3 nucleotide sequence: TGTGCCAGCAGCTTAGCTCGTGCTAGCTGGAACTACGAGCAGTACTTC. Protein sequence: CASSLARASWNYEQYF.

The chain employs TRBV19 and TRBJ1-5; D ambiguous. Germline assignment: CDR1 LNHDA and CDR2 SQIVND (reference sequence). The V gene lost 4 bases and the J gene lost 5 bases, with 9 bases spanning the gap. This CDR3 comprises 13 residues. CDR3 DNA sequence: TGTGCCAGTAGTACGCTCGGTGATCAGCCCCAGCATTTT. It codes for CASSTLGDQPQHF. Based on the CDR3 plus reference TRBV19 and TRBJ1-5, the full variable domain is DGGITQSPKYLFRKEGQNVTLSCEQNLNHDAMYWYRQDPGQGLRLIYYSQIVNDFQKGDIAEGYSVSREKKESFPLTVTSAQKNPTAFYLCASSTLGDQPQHFGDGTRLSIL.

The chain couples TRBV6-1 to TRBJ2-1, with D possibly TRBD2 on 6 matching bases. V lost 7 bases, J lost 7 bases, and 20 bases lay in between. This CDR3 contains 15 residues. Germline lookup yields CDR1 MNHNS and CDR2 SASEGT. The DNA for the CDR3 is TGTGCCAGCAAGTGGTCGCCGGGAGCTGGGAATGAGCAGTTCTTC. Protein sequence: CASKWSPGAGNEQFF.

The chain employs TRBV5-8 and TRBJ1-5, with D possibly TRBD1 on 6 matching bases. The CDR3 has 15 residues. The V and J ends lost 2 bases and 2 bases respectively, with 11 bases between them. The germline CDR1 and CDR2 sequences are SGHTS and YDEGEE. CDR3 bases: TGTGCCAGCAGCTTCAGGGGTTCGGGCAATCAGCCCCAGCATTTT. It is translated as CASSFRGSGNQPQHF.

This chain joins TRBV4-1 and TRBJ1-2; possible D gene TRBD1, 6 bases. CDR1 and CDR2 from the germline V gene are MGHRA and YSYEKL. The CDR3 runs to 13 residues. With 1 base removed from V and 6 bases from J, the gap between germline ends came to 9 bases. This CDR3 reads CASSQAQGDGYTF. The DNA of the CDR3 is TGCGCCAGCAGCCAAGCACAGGGTGATGGCTACACCTTC.

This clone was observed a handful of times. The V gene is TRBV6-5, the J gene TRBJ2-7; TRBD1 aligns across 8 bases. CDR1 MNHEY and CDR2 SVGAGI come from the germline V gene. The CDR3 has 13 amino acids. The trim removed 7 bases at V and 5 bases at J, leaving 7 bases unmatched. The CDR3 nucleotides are TGTGCCAGCACCGACAGGGGACGCGACGAGCAGTACTTC. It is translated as CASTDRGRDEQYF.